The rows below give T cell receptor beta chains drawn from one sample of a study of cytomegalovirus exposure and HLA in healthy donors. Method: immunoSEQ multiplex PCR; TCRdb's copy keeps in-frame clones and lacks some. The sample shows about 130,000 clones, about four fifths of them seen only once. The sample consisted of PBMCs. Receptors were obtained from a woman aged 35 to 49 in good health and CMV-seronegative. Each CDR3 is given with its conserved first and last residue. D genes are given only for firm matches. Only part of the rows carry a size: once, few, many, or a class if the clone is expanded.

clone_size | d_call | j_call | v_call | cdr3_aa | cdr3_nt
- | - | TRBJ1-2 | TRBV7-9 | CASSRGPGYGYTF | TGTGCCAGCAGCCGCGGGCCAGGTTATGGCTACACCTTC
once | - | TRBJ1-5 | TRBV4-1 | CASSQFDSSNQPQHF | TGCGCCAGCAGCCAATTCGACAGTAGCAATCAGCCCCAGCATTTT
- | - | TRBJ1-6 | TRBV28 | CAIKGGTSPLHF | TGTGCCATCAAGGGAGGCACCTCACCCCTCCACTTT
- | TRBD1 | TRBJ1-5 | TRBV19 | CASQPWGTENQPQHF | TGTGCCAGTCAACCCTGGGGGACAGAGAATCAGCCCCAGCATTTT
- | - | TRBJ2-7 | TRBV11-2 | CASSSLYRVHEQYF | TGTGCCAGCAGCTCACTATACCGGGTCCACGAGCAGTACTTC
once | TRBD1 | TRBJ1-1 | TRBV4-2 | CASSPGTGATNTEAFF | TGTGCCAGCAGCCCCGGGACAGGGGCCACGAACACTGAAGCTTTCTTT
- | TRBD2 | TRBJ2-1 | TRBV5-1 | CASSIQSGGASYNEQFF | TGCGCCAGCAGCATACAAAGCGGGGGGGCCTCCTACAATGAGCAGTTCTTC
once | - | TRBJ1-5 | TRBV27 | CATARGSSNQPQHF | TGTGCCACCGCCCGGGGGTCCAGCAATCAGCCCCAGCATTTT
- | - | TRBJ1-2 | TRBV27 | CASSLSTVSPYGYTF | TGTGCCAGCAGTTTATCCACAGTGTCACCCTATGGCTACACCTTC
- | - | TRBJ2-1 | TRBV4-2 | CASSRGGSYNEQFF | TGTGCCAGCAGCCGAGGGGGTTCCTACAATGAGCAGTTCTTC
- | - | TRBJ1-2 | TRBV5-1 | CASSLDGTTNYGYTF | TGCGCCAGCAGCTTGGATGGGACAACTAACTATGGCTACACCTTC
few | TRBD1 | TRBJ2-7 | TRBV5-6 | CASSGGGQGYEQYF | TGTGCCAGCAGCGGGGGGGGACAGGGCTACGAGCAGTACTTC
- | - | TRBJ2-1 | TRBV9 | CASSVSGGAAYNEQFF | TGTGCCAGCAGCGTAAGTGGGGGGGCAGCCTACAATGAGCAGTTCTTC
- | - | TRBJ1-1 | TRBV9 | CASSIEWNTEAFF | TGTGCCAGCAGCATTGAGTGGAACACTGAAGCTTTCTTT
- | TRBD1 | TRBJ2-7 | TRBV27 | CASSSRDRGHYEQYF | TGTGCCAGCAGCTCCCGGGACAGGGGGCACTACGAGCAGTACTTC
- | - | TRBJ2-3 | TRBV20-1 | CSATHLGTQYF | TGCAGTGCGACCCACCTCGGGACGCAGTATTTT
- | TRBD1 | TRBJ1-4 | TRBV6-5 | CASGTGLNEKLFF | TGTGCCAGTGGGACAGGGCTTAATGAAAAACTGTTTTTT
- | - | TRBJ1-5 | TRBV28 | CASSTTYRRDQPQHF | TGTGCCAGCAGTACCACCTACAGGAGAGATCAGCCCCAGCATTTT
- | TRBD2 | TRBJ2-3 | TRBV10-3 | CAISDPREEGDTQYF | TGTGCCATCAGTGACCCGCGGGAGGAGGGAGATACGCAGTATTTT
few | - | TRBJ1-2 | TRBV28 | CASSLRGYGYTF | TGTGCCAGCAGTTTAAGAGGTTATGGCTACACCTTC
- | - | TRBJ1-5 | TRBV7-2 | CASSLAGGAGQPQHF | TGTGCCAGCAGCTTAGCTGGCGGGGCCGGTCAGCCCCAGCATTTT
- | TRBD1 | TRBJ2-7 | TRBV6-1 | CASSAGTADYEQYF | TGTGCCAGCAGTGCCGGGACAGCTGATTACGAGCAGTACTTC
- | - | TRBJ2-7 | TRBV13 | CASSLVSGDEQYF | TGTGCCAGCAGCTTAGTGTCGGGAGACGAGCAGTACTTC
- | TRBD2 | TRBJ2-1 | TRBV6-5 | CASSYPGLAGYNEQFF | TGTGCCAGCAGTTACCCCGGACTAGCGGGGTACAATGAGCAGTTCTTC
once | - | TRBJ2-7 | TRBV9 | CASSSTGNIGSEQYF | TGTGCCAGCAGCTCGACAGGTAACATTGGAAGCGAGCAGTACTTC
- | - | TRBJ1-4 | TRBV11-2 | CASSRNGGEKLFF | TGTGCCAGCAGCAGAAACGGGGGGGAAAAACTGTTTTTT
- | - | TRBJ1-2 | TRBV7-8 | CASSRADRGYTF | TGTGCCAGCAGCCGAGCGGATAGAGGCTACACCTTC
- | TRBD1 | TRBJ1-1 | TRBV5-1 | CASSSRPTGDTEAFF | TGCGCCAGCAGCTCCCGCCCGACAGGGGACACTGAAGCTTTCTTT
- | TRBD1 | TRBJ2-5 | TRBV19 | CASSPGQGIGETQYF | TGTGCCAGTAGTCCGGGACAGGGGATTGGGGAGACCCAGTACTTC
- | - | TRBJ2-7 | TRBV4-1 | CASSSTPRARDKYEQYF | TGCGCCAGCAGCTCAACCCCCAGGGCGCGGGATAAGTACGAGCAGTACTTC
- | - | TRBJ1-2 | TRBV7-9 | CPSSSPDRSPYGYTF | TGTCCCAGCAGCTCCCCCGACAGGTCCCCCTATGGCTACACCTTC
- | TRBD2 | TRBJ2-7 | TRBV19 | CASSPGLAVTYEQYF | TGTGCCAGTAGTCCGGGACTAGCGGTCACCTACGAGCAGTACTTC
- | TRBD1 | TRBJ1-6 | TRBV19 | CASVGTGPLHF | TGTGCCAGTGTTGGGACAGGGCCTCTCCACTTT
- | - | TRBJ1-1 | TRBV13 | CASSLGGGNTEAFF | TGTGCCAGCAGCTTGGGAGGAGGTAACACTGAAGCTTTCTTT
- | TRBD1 | TRBJ1-1 | TRBV6-1 | CASRKQGARNTEAFF | TGTGCCAGCAGAAAACAGGGGGCGCGGAACACTGAAGCTTTCTTT
- | TRBD1 | TRBJ1-6 | TRBV7-2 | CASSFDRGNNSPLHF | TGTGCCAGCAGCTTCGACAGGGGAAATAATTCACCCCTCCACTTT
- | TRBD1 | TRBJ1-5 | TRBV19 | CASSTRPGQGAQPQHF | TGTGCCAGTAGTACCCGACCGGGACAGGGCGCTCAGCCCCAGCATTTT
- | TRBD1 | TRBJ1-1 | TRBV5-1 | CASSLEETGVTEAFF | TGCGCCAGCAGCTTGGAGGAGACAGGGGTTACTGAAGCTTTCTTT
- | TRBD1 | TRBJ1-2 | TRBV29-1 | CSVGDRPSGYPF | TGCAGCGTGGGGGACAGGCCGTCTGGCTACCCCTTC
- | - | TRBJ1-1 | TRBV5-1 | CASSLWGQLNTEAFF | TGCGCCAGCAGCTTGTGGGGGCAGCTAAACACTGAAGCTTTCTTT
- | TRBD1 | TRBJ1-1 | TRBV19 | CASSPPTGRGAFF | TGTGCCAGTAGTCCTCCGACAGGGCGGGGAGCTTTCTTT
- | - | TRBJ1-5 | TRBV14 | CASSQDLSLGGLNNQPQHF | TGTGCCAGCAGCCAAGATCTGTCACTGGGAGGGCTGAACAATCAGCCCCAGCATTTT
few | TRBD2 | TRBJ2-3 | TRBV6-5 | CASNLAGGSDTQYF | TGTGCCAGCAACCTAGCGGGAGGTTCAGATACGCAGTATTTT
- | - | TRBJ2-7 | TRBV2 | CASIKELTGSGEQYF | TGTGCCAGCATCAAGGAATTAACAGGGTCGGGGGAGCAGTACTTC
- | - | TRBJ2-7 | TRBV13 | CASSLVAGAETYEQYF | TGTGCCAGCAGCTTAGTTGCGGGGGCGGAAACCTACGAGCAGTACTTC
- | - | TRBJ2-1 | TRBV7-9 | CASSSEPRLAEQFF | TGTGCCAGCAGCTCCGAGCCCCGACTCGCTGAGCAGTTCTTC
- | TRBD1 | TRBJ1-2 | TRBV10-3 | CAISEPGQINYGYTF | TGTGCCATCAGTGAGCCGGGACAGATTAACTATGGCTACACCTTC
- | - | TRBJ1-4 | TRBV27 | CASRSRVGEKLFF | TGTGCCAGCAGGAGCAGGGTGGGGGAAAAACTGTTTTTT
- | TRBD1 | TRBJ2-7 | TRBV18 | CASSPPDRAHEQYF | TGTGCCAGCTCACCACCGGACAGGGCCCACGAGCAGTACTTC
- | - | TRBJ2-2 | TRBV18 | CASSPPSAPRAGELFF | TGTGCCAGCTCACCACCTAGCGCCCCGCGGGCCGGGGAGCTGTTTTTT
- | TRBD2 | TRBJ2-1 | TRBV5-5 | CASSSSGGTYNEQFF | TGTGCCAGCAGCTCCAGCGGGGGGACCTACAATGAGCAGTTCTTC
- | - | TRBJ1-1 | TRBV5-1 | CASSPGSGGATEAFF | TGCGCCAGCAGCCCCGGTTCTGGTGGGGCCACTGAAGCTTTCTTT
- | - | TRBJ2-7 | TRBV7-9 | CASSLGDSGFGSYEQYF | TGTGCCAGCAGCTTAGGGGATTCAGGGTTTGGGTCCTACGAGCAGTACTTC
- | TRBD2 | TRBJ2-5 | TRBV19 | CASSQVAGVETQYF | TGTGCCAGTAGTCAAGTAGCGGGGGTGGAGACCCAGTACTTC
- | TRBD2 | TRBJ2-5 | TRBV2 | CAIVTSGMPKETQYF | TGTGCCATTGTGACTAGCGGGATGCCTAAAGAGACCCAGTACTTC
few | TRBD1 | TRBJ1-4 | TRBV7-6 | CASSPSGTGTEKLFF | TGTGCCAGCAGCCCCTCCGGGACAGGGACGGAAAAACTGTTTTTT